This T cell receptor beta chain was profiled in a study of T cell responses to AZD1222 COVID-19 vaccine. On this clone: What it recognizes is unknown.

Profiled with immunoSEQ multiplex PCR; TCRdb holds only in-frame clones, not every one. This sample has 180,000 or so clones; around 94% occur once, and the top ten carry 0.64%. V lost 5 bases and J lost 4; bases outside the gene matches: 4. From germline, CDR1 is MNHEY and CDR2 SMNVEV (reference sequence). The CDR3 covers 14 residues. Regarding the study as a whole: Rises in breadth and depth of Spike-specific TCRs came after two AZD1222 doses.

The source material was peripheral blood, sampled on day 0 of AZD1222 vaccination. The chain combines TRBV27 with TRBJ1-1; 10 nucleotides match TRBD1. This sequence originates from an adult in good health. CDR3 region: CASSTRTGGTEAFF. The CDR3 nucleotides read TGTGCCAGCAGTACACGGACAGGGGGCACTGAAGCTTTCTTT.